A single sample is the source of the 2 T cell receptor beta chains below, sequenced in a study of blood T cell repertoires in COVID-19. The assay was immunoSEQ multiplex PCR, and TCRdb's table has in-frame clones only and misses some. The data contain some 48,000 clones, 84% of them seen just once; the ten biggest clones take up approximately 2.5%. Sequenced: peripheral blood. The receptor source for this set is a man aged 45-65 years with acute or convalescent COVID-19.

This clone was picked up a small number of times. The chain uses TRBV5-1 and TRBJ2-7, with D tentatively TRBD2 (5 bases). Trimming cost V 1 base and J 3 bases, with 14 bases left between them. CDR3 size: 15 residues. Germline values: CDR1 SGHRS, CDR2 YFSETQ. CDR3 in DNA: TGCGCCAGCAGCTTGAACGCCGGGAAGGACTACGAGCAGTACTTC. As protein: CASSLNAGKDYEQYF.

The chain combines TRBV28 with TRBJ2-3; 7 positions agree with TRBD2. There are 13 residues in the CDR3. Germline values: CDR1 MDHEN, CDR2 SYDVKM. V was pared by 8 bases and J by 2 bases, with 4 bases of the junction left unmatched. The CDR3 DNA reads as TGTGCCAGCTTAGCGGGCACCACAGATACGCAGTATTTT. Translating it yields CASLAGTTDTQYF.